The 11 T cell receptor beta chains reported below all come from one sample, sequenced in a study of T cells in Graves' hyperthyroidism and ophthalmopathy. From RNA transcripts, TCR beta CDR3 regions were amplified. The HTBI primer set drove a first-round RT-PCR of the TCR CDR3. One entry per CDR3 protein results from TCRdb running MiXCR on the multiplex PCR reads. The sample includes around 300,000 distinct CDR3 sequences, approximately 18% seen only once; the top ten take under 45%. Sequenced material: blood. These receptors were obtained from a man aged 45-65 years with Graves' ophthalmopathy.

In this sample, this clonotype turned up a few times. The chain employs TRBV9 and TRBJ2-1; 11 positions agree with TRBD2. The CDR3 loop spans 21 amino acids. Per germline, CDR1 SGDLS and CDR2 YYNGEE. V was pared by 0 bases and J by 2 bases, with 16 bases of the junction left unmatched. CDR3: CASSVDDRDNGLAGPYNEQFF. The CDR3 DNA follows: TGTGCCAGCAGCGTAGATGATCGGGACAATGGACTAGCGGGCCCCTACAATGAGCAGTTCTTC.

The rearrangement joins TRBV11-3 to TRBJ1-1; D is unclear. The CDR3 has 13 amino acids. The ends were cut back, 5 bases at V and 1 base at J, with 8 bases in the middle. Germline-derived CDR1 and CDR2 are SGHNT and YENEEA. CDR3 residues: CASSMGKNTEAFF. The CDR3 bases are TGTGCCAGCAGCATGGGAAAGAACACTGAAGCTTTCTTT.

The chain recombines TRBV7-3 with TRBJ2-7; D is undetermined. Germline lookup yields CDR1 SGHTA and CDR2 FQGTGA. The CDR3 is 16 residues long. The V and J ends lost 1 base and 0 bases respectively, with 13 bases between them. In DNA, the CDR3 is TGTGCCAGCAGCTTAAGCGTTTCGGGTAGCTCCTACGAGCAGTACTTC. Protein sequence: CASSLSVSGSSYEQYF.

The chain combines TRBV7-9 with TRBJ1-6; possibly TRBD1 for D (6 bases). The germline V and J ends were trimmed by 0 bases and 10 bases, with 13 bases remaining between them. This CDR3 is built from 15 residues. Germline CDR1 reads SEHNR; CDR2 reads FQNEAQ (reference sequence). The CDR3 reads CASSLAVQGGSPLHF. As DNA, the CDR3 is TGTGCCAGCAGCTTAGCGGTGCAAGGGGGATCACCCCTCCACTTT.

The rearrangement links TRBV18 to TRBJ2-5; D unclear. V was pared by 3 bases and J by 7 bases, with 6 bases between. The CDR3 runs 11 residues. CDR1 KGHSH and CDR2 LQKENI come from the germline V gene. CDR3 coding DNA: TGTGCCAGCTCACCCGAGAGGACCCAGTACTTC. It specifies CASSPERTQYF.

This clonotype was picked up many times. The chain recombines TRBV2 with TRBJ2-2; tentative D call: TRBD2 (5 bases). The germline V and J ends were trimmed by 2 bases and 5 bases, with 12 bases remaining between them. This CDR3 region has 15 residues. Germline lookup yields CDR1 SNHLY and CDR2 FYNNEI. CDR3 sequence reads: CASSESGMKTGELFF. CDR3 DNA: TGTGCCAGCAGTGAATCCGGGATGAAGACCGGGGAGCTGTTTTTT.

This clonotype was observed many times. The chain combines TRBV5-1 with TRBJ1-2; no firm D call. Deletions cut 1 base from V and 0 bases from J, with 7 bases between. The CDR3 is 14 amino acids. Germline-derived CDR1 and CDR2 are SGHRS and YFSETQ. The CDR3 bases are TGCGCCAGCAGCTTGTCGGCAGCTAACTATGGCTACACCTTC. Residues: CASSLSAANYGYTF.

J is TRBJ1-1 and V is TRBV6-1, with D unclear. The CDR3 extends over 12 amino acids. Germline V gene data show CDR1 as MNHNS and CDR2 as SASEGT. V was cut by 7 bases and J by 7 bases, with 13 bases left in between. The CDR3 loop reads CASNPYPGEAFF. CDR3 coding DNA: TGTGCCAGCAACCCCTACCCGGGTGAAGCTTTCTTT.

Regarding this clonotype: A much larger clone lies a single base off, so this may be a read error. The genes are TRBV5-1 and TRBJ1-2; D call uncertain. V was cut by 2 bases and J by 6 bases, with 17 bases left in between. Germline V lookup: CDR1 SGHRS, CDR2 YFSETQ. The CDR3 contains 15 residues. DNA of the CDR3: TGCGCCAGCAGCTTACGAATGGACTGGGGAGATGGCTACACCTTC. Protein sequence: CASSLRMDWGDGYTF.

On this clonotype itself: The junction departs from the called germline gene at one end, perhaps through a read error. This chain connects TRBV12-3 or TRBV12-4 to TRBJ1-3, with D maybe TRBD1 (6 bases). The CDR3 has 15 amino acids. The CDR3 nucleotides read TGTGCCAGCAGTTTACTGGCAGGGGCTGGAAACACCATATGTTTT. This gives the protein CASSLLAGAGNTICF.

There are a few counts of this clonotype. The chain couples TRBV7-3 to TRBJ2-1; the D gene is possibly TRBD2 (5 bases). Germline V gene data show CDR1 as SGHTA and CDR2 as FQGTGA. Deletions cut 6 bases from V and 9 bases from J, with 21 bases between. The CDR3 is made up of 15 amino acids. The CDR3 sequence: CASSAAATVQGEQFF. The CDR3 nucleotides read TGTGCCAGCAGTGCAGCGGCCACAGTACAAGGTGAGCAGTTCTTC.